These 22 T cell receptor beta chains were all obtained from the same sample, sequenced in a study of cytomegalovirus exposure and HLA in healthy donors. PCR primers comprised 60 Vbeta and 13 Jbeta primers. Data came from immunoSEQ multiplex PCR; TCRdb stores just in-frame clones and leaves some out. This sample has roughly 99,000 clones, with around three quarters found just once. The sample was PBMCs. The receptors here all came from a male donor in good health and CMV-seropositive.

This rearrangement joins TRBV6-1 to TRBJ2-3, with 10 bases fitting TRBD2. The CDR3 totals 15 residues. V was pared by 8 bases and J by 2 bases, with 7 bases of the junction left unmatched. Germline V CDR1 and CDR2: MNHNS, SASEGT. The CDR3 loop is CASGIAGGPTDTQYF. CDR3 nucleotide sequence: TGTGCCAGCGGCATAGCGGGGGGTCCCACAGATACGCAGTATTTT.

The V and J genes are TRBV7-9 and TRBJ1-2; 9 bases are a match to TRBD1. Trimming cost V 4 bases and J 8 bases; bases outside gene matches: 8. CDR3 length equals 14 residues. Germline CDR1 reads SEHNR; CDR2 reads FQNEAQ (reference sequence). The CDR3 DNA sequence: TGTGCCAGCAGCTCAGGGACAGGGTCGGGCGGCTACACCTTC. Its translation: CASSSGTGSGGYTF.

Comments on this clone: The same CDR3 arises from other DNA sequences in this sample as well. The chain employs TRBV6-5 and TRBJ1-1; TRBD1 might be the D (6 bases). Per the germline V gene, CDR1 is MNHEY and CDR2 is SVGAGI. The V end lost 2 bases, the J end lost 5 bases, and 9 bases lay between the germline ends. CDR3 length equals 13 residues. CDR3 sequence: CASSYTGRTEAFF. The CDR3 DNA follows: TGTGCCAGCAGTTACACAGGGCGAACTGAAGCTTTCTTT.

In its sample, this clone was seen a few times. The rearrangement uses TRBV6-1 and TRBJ1-2, with 8 bases identical to TRBD1. The germline CDR1 and CDR2 sequences are MNHNS and SASEGT. V gave up 5 bases and J gave up 4 bases; unmatched junction bases: 3. CDR3 length: 13 amino acids. CDR3 bases: TGTGCCAGCAGTCTCACAGGGGGCTATGGCTACACCTTC. This gives the protein CASSLTGGYGYTF.

This chain links TRBV2 with TRBJ2-5, with 8 bases aligning to TRBD2. The CDR3 contains 15 residues. Germline V gives CDR1 SNHLY, CDR2 FYNNEI. With V trimmed by 4 bases and J by 1 base, 5 bases remained unmatched. The CDR3 DNA sequence: TGTGCCAGCAGTGTTAGCGGGGCGACCCAAGAGACCCAGTACTTC. Amino acid sequence: CASSVSGATQETQYF.

The rearrangement joins TRBV7-9 to TRBJ2-5, with 10 bases matching TRBD1. Unmatched junction bases numbered 5, after V lost 3 bases and J lost 1 base. Germline loops: CDR1 SEHNR, CDR2 FQNEAQ (reference sequence). There are 16 residues in the CDR3. CDR3 in DNA: TGTGCCAGCAGCTTTGGGGACAGGGGAATCCAAGAGACCCAGTACTTC. It specifies CASSFGDRGIQETQYF.

The chain couples TRBV11-2 to TRBJ1-4; D gene unclear. The germline V and J ends were trimmed by 1 base and 5 bases, with 11 bases remaining between them. The CDR3 spans 15 residues. The germline V gene encodes CDR1 SGHAT and CDR2 FQNNGV. In nucleotides, the CDR3 is TGTGCCAGCAGCTTAGGCGGGCCAGCGAATGAAAAACTGTTTTTT. It translates to CASSLGGPANEKLFF.

The CDR3 loop reads CAWTTTSREELFF. The CDR3 region has the DNA TGTGCCTGGACCACCACTTCTCGCGAGGAGCTGTTTTTT. This sequence joins TRBV30 and TRBJ2-2, with D hard to call. The CDR3 runs 13 residues. V gave up 4 bases and J gave up 10 bases, with 16 bases separating them. CDR1 is GTSNPN and CDR2 is SVGIG in the germline V gene (reference sequence). Filled out from reference TRBV30 and TRBJ2-2, the complete variable domain reads SQTIHQWPATLVQPVGSPLSLECTVEGTSNPNLYWYRQAAGRGLQLLFYSVGIGQISSEVPQNLSASRPQDRQFILSSKKLLLSDSGFYLCAWTTTSREELFFGEGSRLTVL.

This clone was found once. This chain links TRBV4-1 with TRBJ2-5; 7 nucleotides align to TRBD1. Germline CDR1 MGHRA, CDR2 YSYEKL. This CDR3 is built from 13 residues. The trim removed 3 bases at V and 5 bases at J, leaving 3 bases unmatched. This CDR3 is CASSQRTGETQYF. Here the CDR3 DNA reads TGCGCCAGCAGCCAGAGGACAGGTGAGACCCAGTACTTC.

V is TRBV4-1 and J is TRBJ2-1, with 7 bases lining up with TRBD2. The germline V gene encodes CDR1 MGHRA and CDR2 YSYEKL. This CDR3 has 14 residues. V gave up 3 bases and J gave up 8 bases; unmatched junction bases: 7. The CDR3 is CASSHRTSRDEQFF. The CDR3 DNA reads TGCGCCAGCAGCCACCGGACTAGTCGGGATGAGCAGTTCTTC.

This clone has more than one count but fewer than ten. The chain carries TRBV2 and TRBJ1-5, with D hard to call. CDR1 SNHLY and CDR2 FYNNEI come from the germline V gene. V was pared by 6 bases and J by 6 bases, with 9 bases between. The length of the CDR3 is 12 residues. The CDR3, as DNA: TGTGCCAGCAGCGCGATCTCTCAGCCCCAGCATTTT. Its translation is CASSAISQPQHF. The full variable domain, its missing parts supplied by reference TRBV2 and TRBJ1-5, is EPEVTQTPSHQVTQMGQEVILRCVPISNHLYFYWYRQILGQKVEFLVSFYNNEISEKSEIFDDQFSVERPDGSNFTLKIRSTKLEDSAMYFCASSAISQPQHFGDGTRLSIL.

The chain links TRBV5-4 to TRBJ1-2; 7 bases line up with TRBD1. Germline CDR1 is SGHNT and CDR2 is YYREEE (reference sequence). The CDR3 sequence is 15 residues long. Trimming took 4 bases from V and 5 from J; bases not matched to a gene: 11. The CDR3 protein is CASSLRDSDYYGYTF. For the CDR3, the DNA is TGTGCCAGCAGCCTCCGGGACAGTGATTATTATGGCTACACCTTC.

This rearrangement joins TRBV7-2 to TRBJ1-2; D gene ambiguous. Trimming shortened V by 1 base and J by 5 bases, and 8 bases separated the two germline ends. This CDR3 has 13 residues. Germline values: CDR1 SGHTA, CDR2 FQGNSA. The CDR3, as DNA: TGTGCCAGCAGCTTAGAACCGGGGTATGGCTACACCTTC. This codes for CASSLEPGYGYTF.

This clone has a handful of counts. The CDR3 protein is CASRRAGGEQYF. Written as DNA, the CDR3 is TGTGCCAGCAGGCGGGCAGGAGGCGAGCAGTACTTC. The chain links TRBV6-5 to TRBJ2-7; the D gene is possibly TRBD2 (5 bases). Trimming removed 6 bases from V and 6 bases from J, with 12 bases in between. This CDR3 region has 12 residues. In germline, CDR1 is MNHEY, CDR2 SVGAGI.

The CDR3, as DNA: TGTGCCAGCAGCGATGGGACAGGGGACACTGAAGCTTTCTTT. Amino acids: CASSDGTGDTEAFF. V is TRBV9 and J is TRBJ1-1, with 10 bases identical to TRBD1. J gave up 3 bases and V 3 bases, and 2 bases lay outside the gene matches. CDR1 is SGDLS, CDR2 YYNGEE, per germline. The CDR3 loop spans 14 amino acids. The variable domain in full, completed from reference TRBV9 and TRBJ1-1, reads DSGVTQTPKHLITATGQRVTLRCSPRSGDLSVYWYQQSLDQGLQFLIQYYNGEERAKGNILERFSAQQFPDLHSELNLSSLELGDSALYFCASSDGTGDTEAFFGQGTRLTVV.

This chain links TRBV6-5 with TRBJ2-3; no reliable D call. V was shortened by 6 bases and J by 0 bases, with 13 bases between the two germline ends. Germline CDR1 MNHEY, CDR2 SVGAGI. The CDR3 covers 15 residues. The CDR3: CASSHRGVSTDTQYF. The CDR3, as DNA: TGTGCCAGCAGCCACCGTGGAGTTAGCACAGATACGCAGTATTTT.

The chain couples TRBV19 to TRBJ2-7; 7 positions match TRBD1. With 1 base clipped from V and 3 bases from J, the junction kept 6 bases outside the gene matches. Germline values: CDR1 LNHDA, CDR2 SQIVND (reference sequence). This CDR3 comprises 15 residues. This chain's CDR3 is CASSIAAAGGYEQYF. CDR3 nucleotides: TGTGCCAGTAGTATAGCGGCAGCAGGGGGCTACGAGCAGTACTTC. Variable domain in full (rest from reference TRBV19 and TRBJ2-7): DGGITQSPKYLFRKEGQNVTLSCEQNLNHDAMYWYRQDPGQGLRLIYYSQIVNDFQKGDIAEGYSVSREKKESFPLTVTSAQKNPTAFYLCASSIAAAGGYEQYFGPGTRLTVT.

CDR3 bases: TGTGCCAGCAGTTACTCACTAGCGGGGAGAGGTGATACGCAGTATTTT. Its translation is CASSYSLAGRGDTQYF. The chain couples TRBV6-5 to TRBJ2-3; 10 bases line up with TRBD2. J was trimmed by 6 bases and V by 0 bases; bases with no gene match: 6. The CDR3 has 16 residues. Germline values: CDR1 MNHEY, CDR2 SVGAGI.

This clone was detected a few times. V and J are TRBV7-9 and TRBJ1-2; weak D call: TRBD1 (5 bases). This CDR3 is 10 amino acids long. Trimming cost V 8 bases and J 6 bases, with 7 bases left between them. CDR1 and CDR2 from the germline V gene are SEHNR and FQNEAQ (reference sequence). This CDR3 is CASQGNGYTF. CDR3 coding DNA: TGTGCCAGCCAGGGAAATGGCTACACCTTC.

V gene TRBV7-9 combines with J gene TRBJ2-5; no clear D gene. Germline V lookup: CDR1 SEHNR, CDR2 FQNEAQ (reference sequence). Trimming left V 3 bases short and J 0 bases short, with 11 bases between. The CDR3 runs to 15 residues. The CDR3 bases are TGTGCCAGCAGCTTGGCAGAGGTGGACCAAGAGACCCAGTACTTC. Translation: CASSLAEVDQETQYF.

This clone has just a few counts. The rearrangement links TRBV7-9 to TRBJ2-7; 9 bases agree with TRBD1. Unmatched junction bases numbered 14, after V lost 5 bases and J lost 6 bases. The CDR3 is made up of 16 amino acids. Germline V gene sequence: CDR1 SEHNR, CDR2 FQNEAQ (reference sequence). The CDR3: CASSLRSGTGRVEQYF. CDR3 nucleotides: TGTGCCAGCAGCCTCCGGTCCGGGACAGGGAGGGTCGAGCAGTACTTC.

This clone was seen only a few times. The junction shows a germline mismatch at one end, possibly a read error. This chain joins TRBV6-1 and TRBJ1-4, with D unresolved. This CDR3 region has 14 residues. Germline CDR1 MNHNS, CDR2 SASEGT. This CDR3 reads CASREVTTNEKLFF. The CDR3 region has the DNA TGTGCCAGCAGGGAAGTAACAACTAATGAAAAACTGTTTTTT.